What follows are 4 T cell receptor beta chains derived from one specimen sequenced in a study of response to subunit inactivated influenza vaccine. One entry per CDR3 protein, called by TCRdb with MiXCR from the RT-PCR reads. The table records 800,000 or so distinct CDR3 sequences, around 20% of them present only once. Sequenced material: PBMCs from blood, taken around 5 days after vaccination. These receptors all come from a man aged 50 or older who received an inactivated influenza vaccine.

This clonotype was counted once. V usage is TRBV4-3 and J usage is TRBJ2-7; D gene unclear. The CDR3 contains 13 residues. Between the trimmed V and J ends, which lost 1 base and 3 bases, there was a span of 7 bases. Per germline, CDR1 LGHNA and CDR2 YSLEER. CDR3 DNA sequence: TGCGCCAGCAGCCAAGGAGAACACTACGAGCAGTACTTC. This sequence encodes CASSQGEHYEQYF.

This chain joins TRBV5-5 and TRBJ2-3, with 10 bases fitting TRBD2. This CDR3 has 18 amino acids. The trim removed 1 base at V and 0 bases at J, leaving 8 bases unmatched. In germline, CDR1 is SGHKS, CDR2 YYEKEE (reference sequence). Here the CDR3 reads CASSLPQLAGRSTDTQYF. Written as DNA, the CDR3 is TGTGCCAGCAGCTTGCCCCAACTAGCGGGGAGAAGCACAGATACGCAGTATTTT.

The J gene is TRBJ2-1, the V gene TRBV28; the match to TRBD1 covers 8 bases. CDR3 size: 14 residues. Germline values: CDR1 MDHEN, CDR2 SYDVKM. V trimming: 6 bases; J trimming: 3 bases; junction bases outside the gene matches: 4. The CDR3 loop reads CASRRQGNYNEQFF. In DNA, the CDR3 is TGTGCCAGCAGACGACAGGGGAACTACAATGAGCAGTTCTTC.

This clonotype was counted a few times. The chain has TRBV6-2 or TRBV6-3 and TRBJ2-7, with 7 bases aligning to TRBD1. There are 13 residues in the CDR3. The ends lost 4 bases at V and 6 bases at J; junction bases unmatched: 6. Germline assignment: CDR1 MNHEY and CDR2 SVGEGT. The DNA for the CDR3 is TGTGCCAGCAGTTTTTCAGGGGGAGTCGAGCAGTACTTC. This encodes CASSFSGGVEQYF.